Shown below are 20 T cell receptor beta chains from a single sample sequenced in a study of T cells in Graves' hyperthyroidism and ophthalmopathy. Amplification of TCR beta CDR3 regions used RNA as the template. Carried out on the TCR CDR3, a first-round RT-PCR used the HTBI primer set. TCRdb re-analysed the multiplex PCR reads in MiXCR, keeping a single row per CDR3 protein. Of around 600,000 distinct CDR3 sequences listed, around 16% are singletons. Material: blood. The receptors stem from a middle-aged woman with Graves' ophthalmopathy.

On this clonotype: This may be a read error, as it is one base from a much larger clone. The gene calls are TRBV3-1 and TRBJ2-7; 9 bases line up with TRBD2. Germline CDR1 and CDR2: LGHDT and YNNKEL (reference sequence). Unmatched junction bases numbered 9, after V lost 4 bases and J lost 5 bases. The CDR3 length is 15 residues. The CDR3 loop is CASSPRLAGPHEQYF. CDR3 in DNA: TGTGCCAGCAGCCCCCGGCTAGCGGGACCCCACGAGCAGTACTTC.

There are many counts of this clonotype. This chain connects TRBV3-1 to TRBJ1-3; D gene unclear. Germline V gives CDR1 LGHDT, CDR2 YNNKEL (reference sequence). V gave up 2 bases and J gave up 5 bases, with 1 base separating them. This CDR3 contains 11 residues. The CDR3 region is CASSQRNTIYF. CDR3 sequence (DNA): TGTGCCAGCAGCCAAAGAAACACCATATATTTT. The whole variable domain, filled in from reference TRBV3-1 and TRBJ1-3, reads DTAVSQTPKYLVTQMGNDKSIKCEQNLGHDTMYWYKQDSKKFLKIMFSYNNKELIINETVPNRFSPKSPDKAHLNLHINSLELGDSAVYFCASSQRNTIYFGEGSWLTVV.

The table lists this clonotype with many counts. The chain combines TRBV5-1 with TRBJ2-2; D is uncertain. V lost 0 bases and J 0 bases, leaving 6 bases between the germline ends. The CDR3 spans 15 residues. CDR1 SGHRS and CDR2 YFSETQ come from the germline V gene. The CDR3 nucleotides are TGCGCCAGCAGCTTGGGGAGTACGAACACCGGGGAGCTGTTTTTT. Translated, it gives CASSLGSTNTGELFF.

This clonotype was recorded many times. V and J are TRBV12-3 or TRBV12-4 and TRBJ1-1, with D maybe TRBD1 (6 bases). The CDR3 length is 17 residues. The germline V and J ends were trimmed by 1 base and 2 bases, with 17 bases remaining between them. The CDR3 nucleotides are TGTGCCAGCAGTTTAGAGTGGGGTGCAGGGGTCAACACTGAAGCTTTCTTT. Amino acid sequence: CASSLEWGAGVNTEAFF.

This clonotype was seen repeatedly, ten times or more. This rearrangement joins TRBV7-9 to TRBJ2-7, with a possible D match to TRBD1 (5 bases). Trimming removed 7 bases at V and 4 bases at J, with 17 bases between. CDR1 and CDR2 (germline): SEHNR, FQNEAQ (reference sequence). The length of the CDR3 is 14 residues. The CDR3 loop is CASTQGVSQYEQYF. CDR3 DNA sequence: TGTGCCAGCACCCAAGGGGTTTCTCAGTACGAGCAGTACTTC.

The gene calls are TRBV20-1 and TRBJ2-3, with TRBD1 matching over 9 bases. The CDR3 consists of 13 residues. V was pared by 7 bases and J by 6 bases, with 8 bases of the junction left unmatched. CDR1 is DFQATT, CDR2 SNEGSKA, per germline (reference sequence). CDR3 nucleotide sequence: TGCAGTGGTCGGACAGGGGCCCACGATACGCAGTATTTT. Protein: CSGRTGAHDTQYF.

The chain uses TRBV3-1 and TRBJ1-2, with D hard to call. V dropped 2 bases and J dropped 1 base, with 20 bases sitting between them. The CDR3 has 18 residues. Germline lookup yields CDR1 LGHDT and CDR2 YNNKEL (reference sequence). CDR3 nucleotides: TGTGCCAGCAGCCAAACCATCGACGGATACTCATATAACTATGGCTACACCTTC. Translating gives CASSQTIDGYSYNYGYTF.

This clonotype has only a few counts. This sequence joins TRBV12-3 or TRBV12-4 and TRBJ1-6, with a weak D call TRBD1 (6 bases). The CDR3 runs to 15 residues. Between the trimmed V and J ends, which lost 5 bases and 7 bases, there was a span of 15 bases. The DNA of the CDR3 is TGTGCCAGCAGTCCACAGGGTCGCGGCAATTCACCCCTCCACTTT. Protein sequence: CASSPQGRGNSPLHF.

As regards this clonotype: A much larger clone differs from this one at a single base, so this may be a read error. The CDR3 region is CASSLIGGSSYSEQFF. CDR3 DNA sequence: TGTGCCAGCAGCCTCATCGGGGGGAGCTCCTACAGTGAGCAGTTCTTC. V and J are TRBV7-3 and TRBJ2-1; 7 positions match TRBD2. The CDR3 sequence is 16 residues long. Per the germline V gene, CDR1 is SGHTA and CDR2 is FQGTGA.

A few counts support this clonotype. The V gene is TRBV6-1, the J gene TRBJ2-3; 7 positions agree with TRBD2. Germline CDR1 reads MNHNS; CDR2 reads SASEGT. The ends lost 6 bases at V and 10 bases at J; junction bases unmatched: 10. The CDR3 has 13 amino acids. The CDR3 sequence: CASRRGVMGAQYF. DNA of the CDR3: TGTGCCAGCAGACGGGGGGTGATGGGCGCGCAGTATTTT.

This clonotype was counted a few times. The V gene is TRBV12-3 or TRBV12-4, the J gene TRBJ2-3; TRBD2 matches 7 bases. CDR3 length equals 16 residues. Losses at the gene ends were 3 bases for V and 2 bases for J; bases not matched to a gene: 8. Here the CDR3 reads CASSFSSGAPTDTQYF. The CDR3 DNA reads TGTGCCAGCAGTTTTTCCAGCGGGGCTCCCACAGATACGCAGTATTTT.

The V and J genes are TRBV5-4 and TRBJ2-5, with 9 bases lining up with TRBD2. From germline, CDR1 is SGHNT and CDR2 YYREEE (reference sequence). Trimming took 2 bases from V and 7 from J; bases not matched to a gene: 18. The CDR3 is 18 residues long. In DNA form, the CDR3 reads TGTGCCAGCAGCTTCTTGCCTAGCGGGACCCCGGGGGAAGGGACCCAGTACTTC. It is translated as CASSFLPSGTPGEGTQYF.

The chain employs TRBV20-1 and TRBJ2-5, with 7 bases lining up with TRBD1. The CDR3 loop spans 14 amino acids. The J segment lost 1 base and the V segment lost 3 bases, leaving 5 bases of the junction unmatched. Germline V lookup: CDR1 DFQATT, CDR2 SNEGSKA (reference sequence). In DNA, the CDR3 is TGCAGTGCTAGGGGACAGCCCCCCCAAGAGACCCAGTACTTC. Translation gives CSARGQPPQETQYF.

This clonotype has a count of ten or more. For the CDR3, the DNA is TGCAGTGCCCCCTCCCGGACAGGGTGGACGAACAATGAGCAGTTCTTC. This codes for CSAPSRTGWTNNEQFF. This chain joins TRBV20-1 and TRBJ2-1, with 8 bases lining up with TRBD1. The trim removed 6 bases at V and 5 bases at J, leaving 15 bases unmatched. Germline-derived CDR1 and CDR2 are DFQATT and SNEGSKA (reference sequence). This CDR3 region has 16 residues.

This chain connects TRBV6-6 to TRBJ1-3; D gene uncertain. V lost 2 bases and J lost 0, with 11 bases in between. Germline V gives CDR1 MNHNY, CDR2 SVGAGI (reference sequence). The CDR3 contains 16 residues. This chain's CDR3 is CASSYVTDPSGNTIYF. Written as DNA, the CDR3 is TGTGCCAGCAGTTACGTCACGGACCCCTCTGGAAACACCATATATTTT.

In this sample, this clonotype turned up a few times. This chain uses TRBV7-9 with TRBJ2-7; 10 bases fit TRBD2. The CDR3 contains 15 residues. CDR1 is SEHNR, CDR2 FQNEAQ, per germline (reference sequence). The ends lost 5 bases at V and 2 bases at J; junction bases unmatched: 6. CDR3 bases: TGTGCCAGCAGCACAACTAGCGGGGACACCTACGAGCAGTACTTC. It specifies CASSTTSGDTYEQYF.

The CDR3 nucleotides read TGTGCCAGCAGCTTAGCCGGTCAGGGGACCTACGAGCAGTACTTC. It encodes CASSLAGQGTYEQYF. The chain recombines TRBV7-2 with TRBJ2-7, with D tentatively TRBD1 (6 bases). Germline V gene data show CDR1 as SGHTA and CDR2 as FQGNSA. V shed 0 bases and J shed 2 bases, with 11 bases lying between them. There are 15 residues in the CDR3.

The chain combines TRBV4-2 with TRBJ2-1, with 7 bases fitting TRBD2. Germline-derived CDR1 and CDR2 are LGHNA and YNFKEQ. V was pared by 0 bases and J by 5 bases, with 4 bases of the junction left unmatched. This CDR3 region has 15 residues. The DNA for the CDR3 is TGTGCCAGCAGCCAAGACACAGCGGGGAACAATGAGCAGTTCTTC. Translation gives CASSQDTAGNNEQFF.

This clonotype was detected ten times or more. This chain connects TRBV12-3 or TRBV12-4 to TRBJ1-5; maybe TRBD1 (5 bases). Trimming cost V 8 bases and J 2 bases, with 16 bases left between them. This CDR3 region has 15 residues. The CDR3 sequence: CASSRTQGGNQPQHF. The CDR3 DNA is TGTGCCAGCTCTCGAACCCAGGGCGGCAATCAGCCCCAGCATTTT.

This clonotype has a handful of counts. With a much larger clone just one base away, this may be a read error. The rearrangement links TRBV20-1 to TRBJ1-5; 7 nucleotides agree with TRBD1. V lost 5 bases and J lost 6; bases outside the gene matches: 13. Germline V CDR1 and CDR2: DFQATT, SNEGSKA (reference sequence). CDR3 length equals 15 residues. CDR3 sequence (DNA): TGCAGTGCTTTCCCGACAGGGACCTACGGTCAGCCCCAGCATTTT. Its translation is CSAFPTGTYGQPQHF.